This is a list of T cell receptor beta chains from one sample in a study of T cell responses to AZD1222 COVID-19 vaccine. Method: immunoSEQ multiplex PCR; TCRdb's copy keeps in-frame clones and lacks some. The sample consists of 130,000 to 150,000 clones, approximately 89% of them appearing once. The sequencing used peripheral blood, collected 28 days after the second AZD1222 dose. The receptors shown here come from an adult who received the AZD1222 COVID-19 vaccine. Both conserved end residues are part of each CDR3. D genes are given only for firm matches. Not every row has a clone size; where given, it reads once, few, many or a size class.

d_gene: .; j_gene: TRBJ1-6; v_gene: TRBV5-6; abundance: once; CDR3nt: TGTGCCAGCAGCTTGGGTCACCAGGGAATTCGGGGTTCACCCCTCCACTTT; CDR3aa: CASSLGHQGIRGSPLHF
d_gene: TRBD1; j_gene: TRBJ1-2; v_gene: TRBV14; abundance: few; CDR3nt: TGTGCCAGCAGCCAAGTCAAGTCCGGGACAGGGGGGGTAAGTAACTATGGCTACACCTTC; CDR3aa: CASSQVKSGTGGVSNYGYTF
d_gene: .; j_gene: TRBJ1-5; v_gene: TRBV7-9; abundance: .; CDR3nt: TGTGCCAGCAGCTTAACAAATAGCAATCAGCCCCAGCATTTT; CDR3aa: CASSLTNSNQPQHF
d_gene: .; j_gene: TRBJ2-1; v_gene: TRBV20-1; abundance: once; CDR3nt: TGCAGTGCTAGTGGGCGCGGGGCCTACAATGAGCAGTTCTTC; CDR3aa: CSASGRGAYNEQFF
d_gene: TRBD1; j_gene: TRBJ1-2; v_gene: TRBV2; abundance: once; CDR3nt: TGTGCCAGCAGTGGGACAGGGTGGGAAAGACCCTATGGCTACACCTTC; CDR3aa: CASSGTGWERPYGYTF
d_gene: .; j_gene: TRBJ1-3; v_gene: TRBV15; abundance: .; CDR3nt: TGTGCCACCAGCAGAGATCGGCTTGTCGGAAACACCATATATTTT; CDR3aa: CATSRDRLVGNTIYF
d_gene: TRBD2; j_gene: TRBJ2-7; v_gene: TRBV6-1; abundance: .; CDR3nt: TGTGCCAGCAGTGTTGGGACTAGCGGGTTCTCCTACGAGCAGTACTTC; CDR3aa: CASSVGTSGFSYEQYF
d_gene: .; j_gene: TRBJ2-7; v_gene: TRBV6-5; abundance: .; CDR3nt: TGTGCCAGCAGCACTGGGGGGTACGAGCAGTACTTC; CDR3aa: CASSTGGYEQYF
d_gene: .; j_gene: TRBJ2-1; v_gene: TRBV27; abundance: once; CDR3nt: TGTGCCAGCAGTCCCCGGACTGTCACTGAGCAGTTCTTC; CDR3aa: CASSPRTVTEQFF
d_gene: .; j_gene: TRBJ1-1; v_gene: TRBV27; abundance: .; CDR3nt: TGTGCCAGCAGTACACGGAGGGGGAACACTGAAGCTTTCTTT; CDR3aa: CASSTRRGNTEAFF
d_gene: .; j_gene: TRBJ2-1; v_gene: TRBV19; abundance: .; CDR3nt: TGTGCCAGTAAAGCAGCACAGGCGGCAAACAATGAGCAGTTCTTC; CDR3aa: CASKAAQAANNEQFF
d_gene: .; j_gene: TRBJ2-7; v_gene: TRBV10-3; abundance: .; CDR3nt: TGTGCCATCAGTGAGAGAAGTGACAGCTTTTTTTACGAGCAGTACTTC; CDR3aa: CAISERSDSFFYEQYF
d_gene: TRBD2; j_gene: TRBJ2-1; v_gene: TRBV6-4; abundance: .; CDR3nt: TGTGCCACCCTGGGGAGGGGCGGGGTCTCCTACAATGAGCAGTTCTTC; CDR3aa: CATLGRGGVSYNEQFF
d_gene: .; j_gene: TRBJ2-5; v_gene: TRBV9; abundance: .; CDR3nt: TGTGCCAGCAGCATAGAGGCAGGGAAAGAGACCCAGTACTTC; CDR3aa: CASSIEAGKETQYF
d_gene: .; j_gene: TRBJ1-1; v_gene: TRBV28; abundance: .; CDR3nt: TGTGCCAGCAGTTTATGGGACAGCCCTGAAGCTTTCTTT; CDR3aa: CASSLWDSPEAFF
d_gene: .; j_gene: TRBJ1-2; v_gene: TRBV5-1; abundance: .; CDR3nt: TGCGCCAGCAGCTTGGTGACACTAACGGATGGCTACACCTTC; CDR3aa: CASSLVTLTDGYTF
d_gene: TRBD2; j_gene: TRBJ2-7; v_gene: TRBV6-5; abundance: .; CDR3nt: TGTGCCAGCAGTTACGGCGGGAGGTCCTCCTACGAGCAGTACTTC; CDR3aa: CASSYGGRSSYEQYF
d_gene: .; j_gene: TRBJ2-7; v_gene: TRBV27; abundance: .; CDR3nt: TGTGCCAGCAGTTTAAAGGGGGCGGGGGAGCAGTACTTC; CDR3aa: CASSLKGAGEQYF
d_gene: .; j_gene: TRBJ1-2; v_gene: TRBV5-4; abundance: .; CDR3nt: TGTGCCAGCAGCTCGTGGGGGGATGGCTACACCTTC; CDR3aa: CASSSWGDGYTF
d_gene: .; j_gene: TRBJ2-4; v_gene: TRBV14; abundance: .; CDR3nt: TGTGCCAGCAGCCGTTTGACAGGAAACATTCAGTACTTC; CDR3aa: CASSRLTGNIQYF
d_gene: TRBD1; j_gene: TRBJ1-1; v_gene: TRBV7-9; abundance: .; CDR3nt: TGTGCCAGCAGCAATCCAGGGGGCACTGAAGCTTTCTTT; CDR3aa: CASSNPGGTEAFF
d_gene: TRBD2; j_gene: TRBJ2-3; v_gene: TRBV7-9; abundance: .; CDR3nt: TGTGCCAGCAGCTTCGGGACTAGCGCAGCAGATACGCAGTATTTT; CDR3aa: CASSFGTSAADTQYF
d_gene: TRBD1; j_gene: TRBJ1-1; v_gene: TRBV2; abundance: .; CDR3nt: TGTGCCAGCAGAAGAACAGGGGGAAGGGTGAACACTGAAGCTTTCTTT; CDR3aa: CASRRTGGRVNTEAFF
d_gene: .; j_gene: TRBJ1-1; v_gene: TRBV25-1; abundance: .; CDR3nt: TGTGCCAGCACCGAGGTAGGTGGGGGCACTGAAGCTTTCTTT; CDR3aa: CASTEVGGGTEAFF
d_gene: TRBD1; j_gene: TRBJ1-6; v_gene: TRBV18; abundance: .; CDR3nt: TGTGCCAGCTCACCACCGAGCCAGGGGGGGTCACCCCTCCACTTT; CDR3aa: CASSPPSQGGSPLHF
d_gene: .; j_gene: TRBJ1-5; v_gene: TRBV12-5; abundance: .; CDR3nt: TGTGCTAGTGGTTTGGAGGCAGGAGGGCAGCCCCAGCATTTT; CDR3aa: CASGLEAGGQPQHF
d_gene: .; j_gene: TRBJ1-2; v_gene: TRBV25-1; abundance: .; CDR3nt: TGTGCCAGCAGTGAAACAGGGCGCGGCTACACCTTC; CDR3aa: CASSETGRGYTF
d_gene: .; j_gene: TRBJ2-7; v_gene: TRBV7-2; abundance: .; CDR3nt: TGTGCCAGCAGCTTAAGGCCGGGACGGGGCGCTGGCGAGCAGTACTTC; CDR3aa: CASSLRPGRGAGEQYF
d_gene: .; j_gene: TRBJ1-1; v_gene: TRBV20-1; abundance: .; CDR3nt: TGCAGTGCTAGTGAACCACCATACGAAGCTTTCTTT; CDR3aa: CSASEPPYEAFF
d_gene: .; j_gene: TRBJ2-3; v_gene: TRBV9; abundance: .; CDR3nt: TGTGCCAGCAGCGTAGGAGTGGGCCTCACAGATACGCAGTATTTT; CDR3aa: CASSVGVGLTDTQYF
d_gene: .; j_gene: TRBJ2-3; v_gene: TRBV6-4; abundance: .; CDR3nt: TGTGCCAGCAGTGAGTTAGCCTCAGATACGCAGTATTTT; CDR3aa: CASSELASDTQYF
d_gene: .; j_gene: TRBJ1-1; v_gene: TRBV6-2/TRBV6-3; abundance: .; CDR3nt: TGTGCCAGCAACCCTACAGGAATCTTAAACACTGAAGCTTTCTTT; CDR3aa: CASNPTGILNTEAFF
d_gene: .; j_gene: TRBJ1-5; v_gene: TRBV11-2; abundance: .; CDR3nt: TGTGCCAGCAGCGCAGACAGCAATCAGCCCCAGCATTTT; CDR3aa: CASSADSNQPQHF
d_gene: .; j_gene: TRBJ1-1; v_gene: TRBV6-5; abundance: .; CDR3nt: TGTGCCAGCAGTTTTACCGGGGCGACTATGAACACTGAAGCTTTCTTT; CDR3aa: CASSFTGATMNTEAFF
d_gene: .; j_gene: TRBJ2-5; v_gene: TRBV28; abundance: .; CDR3nt: TGTGCCAGCAGTTGGGGAGGACAGGAGACCCAGTACTTC; CDR3aa: CASSWGGQETQYF
d_gene: .; j_gene: TRBJ1-1; v_gene: TRBV5-6; abundance: .; CDR3nt: TGTGCCAGCAGCCTTTTGGCCGGCGCGAACACTGAAGCTTTCTTT; CDR3aa: CASSLLAGANTEAFF
d_gene: .; j_gene: TRBJ1-1; v_gene: TRBV28; abundance: .; CDR3nt: TGTGCCATCGAGCCCCTCGTGAACGAGGGGCTGAACACTGAAGCTTTCTTT; CDR3aa: CAIEPLVNEGLNTEAFF
d_gene: .; j_gene: TRBJ1-2; v_gene: TRBV30; abundance: .; CDR3nt: TGTGCCTGGAGCTTCTCACGCAACTATGGCTACACCTTC; CDR3aa: CAWSFSRNYGYTF
d_gene: .; j_gene: TRBJ2-7; v_gene: TRBV19; abundance: .; CDR3nt: TGTGCCAGTAGTATAGGTCCAGGGGTGATGAACGAGCAGTACTTC; CDR3aa: CASSIGPGVMNEQYF
d_gene: .; j_gene: TRBJ1-2; v_gene: TRBV5-4; abundance: .; CDR3nt: TGTGCCAGCAGCTTACAGCGTCCCACTAACTATGGCTACACCTTC; CDR3aa: CASSLQRPTNYGYTF
d_gene: .; j_gene: TRBJ2-7; v_gene: TRBV9; abundance: .; CDR3nt: TGTGCCAGCAGCAGACGCCACGGACTGGGTGTCAACGAGCAGTACTTC; CDR3aa: CASSRRHGLGVNEQYF
d_gene: .; j_gene: TRBJ2-3; v_gene: TRBV12-3/TRBV12-4; abundance: .; CDR3nt: TGTGCCAGCCGGACCCATAGCACAGATACGCAGTATTTT; CDR3aa: CASRTHSTDTQYF
d_gene: TRBD1; j_gene: TRBJ1-2; v_gene: TRBV18; abundance: .; CDR3nt: TGTGCCAGCTCAGCCAACAGGGGGTCGAACTATGGCTACACCTTC; CDR3aa: CASSANRGSNYGYTF
d_gene: TRBD1; j_gene: TRBJ1-2; v_gene: TRBV27; abundance: .; CDR3nt: TGTGCCAGCAGGAAGACAGGGGGAAATAACTATGGCTACACCTTC; CDR3aa: CASRKTGGNNYGYTF
d_gene: .; j_gene: TRBJ1-1; v_gene: TRBV7-9; abundance: .; CDR3nt: TGTGCCAGCACCGACCCCGTTTTTAACCGGGTTGGGGGAATGAACACTGAAGCTTTCTTT; CDR3aa: CASTDPVFNRVGGMNTEAFF
d_gene: .; j_gene: TRBJ2-1; v_gene: TRBV6-5; abundance: .; CDR3nt: TGTGCCAGCAGTACCAAATCAGGGTACACTCAGTTCTTC; CDR3aa: CASSTKSGYTQFF
d_gene: .; j_gene: TRBJ1-3; v_gene: TRBV2; abundance: .; CDR3nt: TGTGCCAGCAGTGACAGTATAACGGGTTCTGGAAACACCATATATTTT; CDR3aa: CASSDSITGSGNTIYF
d_gene: .; j_gene: TRBJ1-1; v_gene: TRBV2; abundance: .; CDR3nt: TGTGCCAGCAGGCCCGAGACTGAAGCTTTTTTT; CDR3aa: CASRPETEAFF
d_gene: TRBD1; j_gene: TRBJ1-1; v_gene: TRBV28; abundance: .; CDR3nt: TGTGCCAGTCCCCCCGAGGGACAGTGGAACACTGAAGCTTTCTTT; CDR3aa: CASPPEGQWNTEAFF
d_gene: .; j_gene: TRBJ2-7; v_gene: TRBV10-2; abundance: .; CDR3nt: TGCGCCAGCAGCGTCAGCGGATACTACGAGCAGTACTTC; CDR3aa: CASSVSGYYEQYF